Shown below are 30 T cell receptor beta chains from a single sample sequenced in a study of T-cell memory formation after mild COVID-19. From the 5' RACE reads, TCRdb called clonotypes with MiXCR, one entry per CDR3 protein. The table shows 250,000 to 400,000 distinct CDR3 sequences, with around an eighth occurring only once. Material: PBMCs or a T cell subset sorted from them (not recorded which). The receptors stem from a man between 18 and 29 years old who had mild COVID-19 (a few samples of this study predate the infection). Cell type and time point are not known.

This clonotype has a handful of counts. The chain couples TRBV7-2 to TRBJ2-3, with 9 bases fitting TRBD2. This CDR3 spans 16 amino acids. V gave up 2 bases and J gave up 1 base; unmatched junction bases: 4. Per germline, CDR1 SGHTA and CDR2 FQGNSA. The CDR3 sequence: CASSLRRLAGTDTQYF. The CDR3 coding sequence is TGTGCCAGCAGCTTAAGGCGACTAGCGGGCACAGATACGCAGTATTTT.

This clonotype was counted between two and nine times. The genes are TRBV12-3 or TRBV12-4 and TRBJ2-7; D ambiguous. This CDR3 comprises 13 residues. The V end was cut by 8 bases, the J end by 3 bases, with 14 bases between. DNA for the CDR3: TGTGCCAGCTGCCTGGCAGGAGTCTACGAGCAGTACTTC. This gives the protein CASCLAGVYEQYF.

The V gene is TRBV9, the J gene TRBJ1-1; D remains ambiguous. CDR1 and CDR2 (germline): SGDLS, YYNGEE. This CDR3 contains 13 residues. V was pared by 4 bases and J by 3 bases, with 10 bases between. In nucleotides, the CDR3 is TGTGCCAGCAGCCTTCCCCCTTACACTGAAGCTTTCTTT. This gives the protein CASSLPPYTEAFF.

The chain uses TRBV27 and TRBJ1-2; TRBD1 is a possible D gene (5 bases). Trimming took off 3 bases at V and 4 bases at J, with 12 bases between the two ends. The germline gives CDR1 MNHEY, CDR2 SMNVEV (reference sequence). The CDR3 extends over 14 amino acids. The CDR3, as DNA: TGTGCCAGCAGTTTGTACGCGGGACTCTATGGCTACACCTTC. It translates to CASSLYAGLYGYTF.

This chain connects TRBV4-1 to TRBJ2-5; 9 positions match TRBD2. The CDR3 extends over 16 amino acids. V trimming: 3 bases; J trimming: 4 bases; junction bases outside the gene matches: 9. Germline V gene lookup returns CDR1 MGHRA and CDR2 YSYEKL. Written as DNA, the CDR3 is TGCGCCAGCAGCCAGGGGACTAGCATCGTGCGAGAGACCCAGTACTTC. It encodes CASSQGTSIVRETQYF.

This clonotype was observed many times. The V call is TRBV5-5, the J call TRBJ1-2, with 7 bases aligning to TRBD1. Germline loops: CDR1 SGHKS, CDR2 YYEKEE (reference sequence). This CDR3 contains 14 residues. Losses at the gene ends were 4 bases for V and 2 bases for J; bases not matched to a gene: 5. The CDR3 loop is CASSPGDSNYGYTF. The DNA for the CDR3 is TGTGCCAGCAGCCCGGGGGACAGCAACTATGGCTACACCTTC.

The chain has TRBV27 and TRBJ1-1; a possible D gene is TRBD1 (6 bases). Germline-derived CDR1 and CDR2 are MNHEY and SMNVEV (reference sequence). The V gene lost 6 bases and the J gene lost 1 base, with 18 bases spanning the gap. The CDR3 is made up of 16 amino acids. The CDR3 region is CASSPSRRDKNTEAFF. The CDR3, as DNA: TGTGCCAGCAGCCCCTCCCGCCGGGACAAGAACACTGAAGCTTTCTTT.

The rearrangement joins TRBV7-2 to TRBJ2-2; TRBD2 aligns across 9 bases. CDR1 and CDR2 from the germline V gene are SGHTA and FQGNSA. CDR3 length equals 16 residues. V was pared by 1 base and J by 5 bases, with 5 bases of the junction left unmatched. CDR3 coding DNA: TGTGCCAGCAGCTTAGTTAGCGGGGGCCAAACCGGGGAGCTGTTTTTT. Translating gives CASSLVSGGQTGELFF.

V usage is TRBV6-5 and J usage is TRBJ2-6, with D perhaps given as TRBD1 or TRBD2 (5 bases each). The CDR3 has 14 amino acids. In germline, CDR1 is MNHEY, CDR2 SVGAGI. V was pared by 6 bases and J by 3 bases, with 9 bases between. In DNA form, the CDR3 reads TGTGCCAGCAGGGGGGTGTATGGGGCCAACGTCCTGACTTTC. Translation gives CASRGVYGANVLTF.

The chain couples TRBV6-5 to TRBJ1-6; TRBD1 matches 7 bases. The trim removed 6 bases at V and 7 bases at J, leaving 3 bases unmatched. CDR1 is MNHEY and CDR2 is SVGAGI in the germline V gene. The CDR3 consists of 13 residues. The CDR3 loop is CASRQGRNSPLHF. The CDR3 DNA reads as TGTGCCAGCAGACAGGGGCGAAATTCACCCCTCCACTTT.

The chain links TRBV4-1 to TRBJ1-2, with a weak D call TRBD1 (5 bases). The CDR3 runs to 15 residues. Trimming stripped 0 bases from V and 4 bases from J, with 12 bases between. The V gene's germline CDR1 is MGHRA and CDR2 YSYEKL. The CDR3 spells CASSQDAQAGYGYTF. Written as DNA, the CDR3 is TGCGCCAGCAGCCAAGATGCACAGGCGGGCTATGGCTACACCTTC.

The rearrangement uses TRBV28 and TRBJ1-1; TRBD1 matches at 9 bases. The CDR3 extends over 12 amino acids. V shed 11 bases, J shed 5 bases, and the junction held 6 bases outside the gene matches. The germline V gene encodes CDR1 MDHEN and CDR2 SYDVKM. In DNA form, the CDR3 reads TGTGCCGCCCGGGACAGGGATACTGAAGCTTTCTTT. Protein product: CAARDRDTEAFF.

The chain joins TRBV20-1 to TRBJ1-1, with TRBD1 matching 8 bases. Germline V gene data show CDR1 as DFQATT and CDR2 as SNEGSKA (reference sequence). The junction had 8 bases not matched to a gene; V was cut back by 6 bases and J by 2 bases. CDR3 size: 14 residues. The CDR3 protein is CSAPRQGLNTEAFF. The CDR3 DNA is TGCAGTGCGCCGAGACAGGGGCTAAACACTGAAGCTTTCTTT.

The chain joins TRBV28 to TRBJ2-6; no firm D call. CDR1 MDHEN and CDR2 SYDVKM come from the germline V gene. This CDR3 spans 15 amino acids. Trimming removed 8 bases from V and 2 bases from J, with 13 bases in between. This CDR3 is CASRIISAGANVLTF. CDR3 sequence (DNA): TGTGCCAGCCGTATCATTAGTGCTGGGGCCAACGTCCTGACTTTC.

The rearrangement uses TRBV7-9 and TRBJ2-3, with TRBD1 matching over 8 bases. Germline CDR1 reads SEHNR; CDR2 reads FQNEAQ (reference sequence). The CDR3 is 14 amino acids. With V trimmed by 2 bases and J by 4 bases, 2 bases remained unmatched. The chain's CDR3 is CASSLPGGADTQYF. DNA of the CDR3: TGTGCCAGCAGCTTACCAGGGGGCGCAGATACGCAGTATTTT.

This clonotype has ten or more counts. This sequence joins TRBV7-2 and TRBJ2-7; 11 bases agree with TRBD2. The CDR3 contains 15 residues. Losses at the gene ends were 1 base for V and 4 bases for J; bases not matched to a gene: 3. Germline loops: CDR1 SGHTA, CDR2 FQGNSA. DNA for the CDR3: TGTGCCAGCAGCTTAGATTTAGCGGGGGGGTACGAGCAGTACTTC. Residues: CASSLDLAGGYEQYF.

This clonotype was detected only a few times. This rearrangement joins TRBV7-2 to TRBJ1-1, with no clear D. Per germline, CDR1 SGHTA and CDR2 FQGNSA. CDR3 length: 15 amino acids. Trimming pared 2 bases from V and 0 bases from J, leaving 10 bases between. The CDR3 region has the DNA TGTGCCAGCAGCTTATTCGGCAGCATGAACACTGAAGCTTTCTTT. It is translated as CASSLFGSMNTEAFF. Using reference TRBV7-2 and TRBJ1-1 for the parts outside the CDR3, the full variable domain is GAGVSQSPSNKVTEKGKDVELRCDPISGHTALYWYRQSLGQGLEFLIYFQGNSAPDKSGLPSDRFSAERTGGSVSTLTIQRTQQEDSAVYLCASSLFGSMNTEAFFGQGTRLTVV.

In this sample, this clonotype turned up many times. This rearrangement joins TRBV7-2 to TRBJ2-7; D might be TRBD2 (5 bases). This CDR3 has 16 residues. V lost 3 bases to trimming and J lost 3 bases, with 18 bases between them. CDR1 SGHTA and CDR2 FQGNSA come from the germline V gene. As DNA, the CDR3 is TGTGCCAGCAGCTTTCTTCCCGGAGGACGGTACTACGAGCAGTACTTC. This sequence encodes CASSFLPGGRYYEQYF.

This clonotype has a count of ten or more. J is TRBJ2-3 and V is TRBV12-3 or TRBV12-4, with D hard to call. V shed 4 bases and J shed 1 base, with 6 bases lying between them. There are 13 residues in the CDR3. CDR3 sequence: CASSSRGTDTQYF. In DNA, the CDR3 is TGTGCCAGCAGTTCAAGGGGCACAGATACGCAGTATTTT.

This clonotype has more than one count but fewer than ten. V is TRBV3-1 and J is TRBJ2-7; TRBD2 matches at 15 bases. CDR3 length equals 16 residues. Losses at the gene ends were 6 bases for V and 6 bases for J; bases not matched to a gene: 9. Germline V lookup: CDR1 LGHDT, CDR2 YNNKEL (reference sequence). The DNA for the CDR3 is TGTGCCAGCAGTCACGGGACTAGCGGGGGGTTTTCCGAGCAGTACTTC. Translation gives CASSHGTSGGFSEQYF.

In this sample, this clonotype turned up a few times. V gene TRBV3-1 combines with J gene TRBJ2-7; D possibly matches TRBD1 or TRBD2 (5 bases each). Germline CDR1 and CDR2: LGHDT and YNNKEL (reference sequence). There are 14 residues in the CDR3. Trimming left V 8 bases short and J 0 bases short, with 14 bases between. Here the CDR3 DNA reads TGTGCCAGCTCCAGAGGGACGGCCTCCTACGAGCAGTACGTC. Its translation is CASSRGTASYEQYV.

The DNA for the CDR3 is TGCGCCAGCAGCCTACGACTAGCGGGGGGCCCAGATACGCAGTATTTT. This sequence encodes CASSLRLAGGPDTQYF. The rearrangement uses TRBV4-3 and TRBJ2-3; 13 positions agree with TRBD2. Germline V gene data show CDR1 as LGHNA and CDR2 as YSLEER. V trimming: 4 bases; J trimming: 4 bases; junction bases outside the gene matches: 5. CDR3 length: 16 amino acids.

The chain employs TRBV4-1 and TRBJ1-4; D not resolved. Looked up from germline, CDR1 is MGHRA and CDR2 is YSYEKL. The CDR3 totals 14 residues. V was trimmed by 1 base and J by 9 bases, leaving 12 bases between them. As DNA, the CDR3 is TGCGCCAGCAGCCAAGGAGGTGCTGCGAAAAAACTGTTTTTT. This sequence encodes CASSQGGAAKKLFF.

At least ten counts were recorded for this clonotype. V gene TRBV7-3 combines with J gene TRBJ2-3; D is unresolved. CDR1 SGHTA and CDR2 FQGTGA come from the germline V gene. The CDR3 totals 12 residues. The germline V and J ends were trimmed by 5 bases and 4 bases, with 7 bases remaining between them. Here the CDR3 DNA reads TGTGCCAGCAGCCCCACGTCAGATACGCAGTATTTT. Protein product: CASSPTSDTQYF.

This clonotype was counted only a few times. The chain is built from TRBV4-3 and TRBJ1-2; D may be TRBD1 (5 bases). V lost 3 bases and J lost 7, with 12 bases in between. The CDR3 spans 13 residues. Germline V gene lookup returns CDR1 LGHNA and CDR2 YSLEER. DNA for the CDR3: TGCGCCAGCAGCCAGGGGGGATCGGGTGGCTACACCTTC. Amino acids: CASSQGGSGGYTF.

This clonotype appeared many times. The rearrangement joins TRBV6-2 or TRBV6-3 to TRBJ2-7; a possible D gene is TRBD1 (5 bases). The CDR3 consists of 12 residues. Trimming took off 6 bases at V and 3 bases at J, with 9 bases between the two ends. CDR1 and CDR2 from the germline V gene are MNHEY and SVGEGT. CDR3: CASRGGHYEQYV. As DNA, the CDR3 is TGTGCCAGCAGGGGCGGACACTACGAGCAGTACGTC.

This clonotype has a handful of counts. The CDR3 sequence is CSVEGGARRGPDTDTQYF. Written as DNA, the CDR3 is TGCAGCGTTGAAGGGGGGGCTCGGCGGGGGCCGGACACAGATACGCAGTATTTT. This sequence joins TRBV29-1 and TRBJ2-3; D might be TRBD2 (7 bases). This CDR3 comprises 18 residues. Germline V gives CDR1 SQVTM, CDR2 ANQGSEA. Trimming took off 1 base at V and 2 bases at J, with 22 bases between the two ends.

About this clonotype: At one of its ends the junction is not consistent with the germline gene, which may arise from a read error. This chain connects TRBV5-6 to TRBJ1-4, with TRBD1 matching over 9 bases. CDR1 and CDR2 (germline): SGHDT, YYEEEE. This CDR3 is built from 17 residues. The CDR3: CASSSTQGQGPNEKLFF. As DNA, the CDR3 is TGTGCCAGCAGCTCGACTCAGGGACAGGGACCGAATGAGAAACTGTTTTTT.

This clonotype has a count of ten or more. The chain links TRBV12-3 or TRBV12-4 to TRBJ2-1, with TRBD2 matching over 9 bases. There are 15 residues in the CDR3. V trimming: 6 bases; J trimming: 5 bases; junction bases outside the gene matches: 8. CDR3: CASSPSSGGNNEQFF. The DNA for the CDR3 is TGTGCCAGCAGCCCTAGCAGCGGGGGGAACAATGAGCAGTTCTTC.

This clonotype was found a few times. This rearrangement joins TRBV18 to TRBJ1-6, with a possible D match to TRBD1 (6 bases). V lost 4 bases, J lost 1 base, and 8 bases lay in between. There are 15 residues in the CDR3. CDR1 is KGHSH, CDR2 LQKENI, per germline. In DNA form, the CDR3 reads TGTGCCAGCTCACAGGACAGTTCCTATAATTCACCCCTCCACTTT. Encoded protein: CASSQDSSYNSPLHF. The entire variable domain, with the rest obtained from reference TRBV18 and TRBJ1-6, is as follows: NAGVMQNPRHLVRRRGQEARLRCSPMKGHSHVYWYRQLPEEGLKFMVYLQKENIIDESGMPKERFSAEFPKEGPSILRIQQVVRGDSAAYFCASSQDSSYNSPLHFGNGTRLTVT.